These T cell receptor beta chains were read from a single sample in a study of T cell repertoires in cytomegalovirus infection. TCRdb re-called the reads through MiXCR, storing one row per CDR3 protein. The table includes tens of thousands of distinct CDR3 sequences, around 20% detected once. Antigens of these TCRs are unknown. Sequenced here: CD8+ T cells from cultured PBMCs, sampled from culture after CMV antigen stimulation. The receptors derive from a human donor in good health (CMV status not recorded). Some clones in this sample may be carry-over from other donors' samples. Each CDR3 is given with its conserved first and last residue. Fields, in order: CDR3 length, clone size, V gene, J gene, D gene, CDR3 protein, CDR3 DNA. The D gene is left open where the match is weak. Size values are once, few and many counts, or a class for expanded clones, and some rows have none.

>14|.|TRBV7-6|TRBJ2-7|.
CASSLAPGAYEQYF
TGTGCCAGCAGCTTAGCGCCAGGCGCCTACGAGCAGTACTTC
>16|.|TRBV11-2|TRBJ2-1|TRBD2
CASSSPVLAGSNEQFF
TGTGCCAGCAGCTCCCCCGTCCTAGCGGGATCCAATGAGCAGTTCTTC
>13|.|TRBV19|TRBJ2-1|.
CATSHYSYNEQFF
TGTGCCACTAGCCACTACTCCTACAATGAGCAGTTCTTC
>15|few|TRBV11-2|TRBJ2-3|.
CASSFTTVSTDTQYF
TGTGCCAGCAGCTTCACGACGGTCAGCACAGATACGCAGTATTTT
>13|.|TRBV7-3|TRBJ2-3|TRBD2
CASSSGGADTQYF
TGTGCCAGCAGCTCGGGGGGGGCAGATACGCAGTATTTT
>14|.|TRBV12-3/TRBV12-4|TRBJ2-4|.
CASSTGRGKNIQYF
TGTGCCAGCAGTACAGGGAGAGGTAAAAACATTCAGTACTTC
>14|.|TRBV19|TRBJ2-1|TRBD2
CASSPGLAQNEQFF
TGTGCCAGTAGTCCCGGACTAGCTCAGAATGAGCAGTTCTTC
>16|.|TRBV15|TRBJ2-2|TRBD2
CATSRGLAGETGELFF
TGTGCCACCAGCAGAGGGCTAGCGGGGGAAACCGGGGAGCTGTTTTTT
>16|.|TRBV30|TRBJ2-2|.
CAWSDLGGRIHSELFF
TGTGCCTGGAGCGATCTCGGGGGCCGCATCCACTCAGAGCTGTTTTTT
>14|.|TRBV6-2/TRBV6-3|TRBJ2-1|TRBD2
CASSSGGPYNEQFF
TGTGCCAGCAGTTCGGGGGGGCCCTACAATGAGCAGTTCTTC
>15|.|TRBV4-1|TRBJ1-1|TRBD1
CASSLQDREYTEAFF
TGCGCCAGCAGCTTGCAGGACAGGGAATACACTGAAGCTTTCTTT
>18|.|TRBV15|TRBJ2-7|TRBD1
CATSRDWTGDFSSYEQYF
TGTGCCACCAGCAGAGACTGGACAGGGGATTTTAGCTCCTACGAGCAGTACTTC
>13|.|TRBV20-1|TRBJ1-2|TRBD1
CSARTGDNYGYTF
TGCAGTGCTAGAACAGGGGATAACTATGGCTACACCTTC
>13|.|TRBV7-2|TRBJ1-2|.
CASSPRQYYGYTF
TGTGCCAGCAGCCCGAGACAGTACTATGGCTACACCTTC
>16|.|TRBV7-4|TRBJ2-7|.
CASRPVERASPYEQYF
TGTGCCAGCAGACCAGTTGAAAGAGCTTCCCCCTACGAGCAGTACTTC